Each of the 30 T cell receptor beta chains below was sequenced from the same sample in a study of regulatory T cells in long-lasting Graves disease (dated by TCRdb to about 2021). The sample's time point label, decoded: newly diagnosed GD, antithyroid drugs for less than 3 months. For both TCR sequencing and RNA sequencing, RNA was extracted from PBMCs using TRIzol. The library came from multiplex PCR. The run used an Illumina HiSeq 4000. To build TCR beta libraries, CDR3 regions were amplified by Arm-PCR using iRepertoire HTBI primers. TCRdb applied fastp at Q25 and MiXCR to the public reads, then kept only in-frame beta chains. Identical CDR3 protein sequences are pooled into one entry, listed with their most common genes and DNA. Here the sample has fewer than 500,000 distinct CDR3 sequences; roughly 16% occur a single time. Clones ranked in the top ten supply approximately 12% of the sample. The sample was also reused in another study, on T cells in Graves' hyperthyroidism and ophthalmopathy.

The sample consisted of peripheral blood mononuclear cells (PBMCs), taken at new diagnosis, from a patient treated with antithyroid drugs. These receptors all come from a man between 40 and 49 years old with Graves disease. Donor details come from another sample of the same person, matched by shared clones.

This clonotype was seen ten or more times. The chain carries TRBV5-1 and TRBJ2-7, with a tentative D call TRBD1 (6 bases). Germline values: CDR1 SGHRS, CDR2 YFSETQ. V was cut by 4 bases and J by 5 bases, with 13 bases left in between. The CDR3 extends over 13 amino acids. The CDR3 nucleotides read TGCGCCAGCAGCACGGGACATCTCGACGAGCAGTACTTC. This codes for CASSTGHLDEQYF.

This clonotype was counted at least ten times. The rearrangement uses TRBV28 and TRBJ2-3; TRBD1 matches at 7 bases. V shed 4 bases, J shed 5 bases, and the junction held 18 bases outside the gene matches. The germline V gene encodes CDR1 MDHEN and CDR2 SYDVKM. The CDR3 has 18 amino acids. CDR3 protein: CASSSAKTGNVMGDTQYF. CDR3 bases: TGTGCCAGCAGTTCAGCTAAGACAGGGAATGTAATGGGAGATACGCAGTATTTT. Using reference TRBV28 and TRBJ2-3 for the parts outside the CDR3, the full variable domain is DVKVTQSSRYLVKRTGEKVFLECVQDMDHENMFWYRQDPGLGLRLIYFSYDVKMKEKGDIPEGYSVSREKKERFSLILESASTNQTSMYLCASSSAKTGNVMGDTQYFGPGTRLTVL.

This chain uses TRBV24-1 with TRBJ2-2; 9 nucleotides line up with TRBD2. J lost 5 bases, V lost 5 bases, and 2 bases had no gene match. This CDR3 region has 14 residues. The V gene's germline CDR1 is KGHDR and CDR2 SFDVKD. The CDR3 nucleotides are TGTGCCACCAGTGGACTAGCGGTGACCGGGGAGCTGTTTTTT. Amino acids: CATSGLAVTGELFF.

This clonotype was seen a handful of times. A read error may be the cause here, since a much bigger clone is one base away. The gene calls are TRBV6-2 or TRBV6-3 and TRBJ2-7, with D unresolved. The germline gives CDR1 MNHEY, CDR2 SVGEGT. The CDR3 extends over 12 amino acids. DNA for the CDR3: TGTGCCAGCAGTTACCTTGGCTACGAGCAGCACTTC. This translates into CASSYLGYEQHF.

This chain uses TRBV7-2 with TRBJ2-1; no firm D call. CDR3 size: 12 residues. Between the trimmed V and J ends, which lost 1 base and 14 bases, there was a span of 12 bases. The V gene's germline CDR1 is SGHTA and CDR2 FQGNSA. CDR3: CASSLGYTGEFF. In DNA, the CDR3 is TGTGCCAGCAGCTTAGGATACACTGGAGAGTTCTTC. Looking up the rest from reference TRBV7-2 and TRBJ2-1 gives the full variable domain: GAGVSQSPSNKVTEKGKDVELRCDPISGHTALYWYRQSLGQGLEFLIYFQGNSAPDKSGLPSDRFSAERTGGSVSTLTIQRTQQEDSAVYLCASSLGYTGEFFGPGTRLTVL.

The sample holds many counts of this clonotype. This rearrangement joins TRBV7-8 to TRBJ1-1; D might be TRBD1 (6 bases). CDR3 length: 16 amino acids. V lost 1 base and J 6 bases, leaving 18 bases between the germline ends. From germline, CDR1 is SGHVS and CDR2 FQNEAQ. CDR3 bases: TGTGCCAGCAGCTTAGGGGACATTCTTCCTCCGGCTGAAGCTTTCTTT. Protein: CASSLGDILPPAEAFF.

This clonotype was counted many times. The chain joins TRBV3-1 to TRBJ2-3; D unclear. The V gene's germline CDR1 is LGHDT and CDR2 YNNKEL (reference sequence). V was shortened by 0 bases and J by 2 bases, with 3 bases between the two germline ends. The CDR3 spans 13 residues. The CDR3 DNA reads as TGTGCCAGCAGCCAAGAAATCACAGATACGCAGTATTTT. This gives the protein CASSQEITDTQYF.

This clonotype has ten or more counts. V usage is TRBV30 and J usage is TRBJ1-5; D not resolved. V dropped 1 base and J dropped 6 bases, with 10 bases sitting between them. The CDR3 extends over 13 amino acids. Germline V gene data show CDR1 as GTSNPN and CDR2 as SVGIG (reference sequence). The CDR3 region has the DNA TGTGCCTGGAGTGCGGGCCTTGGTCAGCCCCAGCATTTT. Amino acids: CAWSAGLGQPQHF.

This clonotype has a count of ten or more. This sequence joins TRBV7-2 and TRBJ2-5, with 8 bases that match TRBD1. The J segment lost 1 base and the V segment lost 5 bases, leaving 9 bases of the junction unmatched. The CDR3 length is 16 residues. CDR1 is SGHTA and CDR2 is FQGNSA in the germline V gene. Written as DNA, the CDR3 is TGTGCCAGCAGCCCGACAGGGGCGATACTCCAAGAGACCCAGTACTTC. This sequence encodes CASSPTGAILQETQYF.

This clonotype was recorded at least ten times. J is TRBJ2-3 and V is TRBV5-1; D is unresolved. V dropped 0 bases and J dropped 5 bases, with 10 bases sitting between them. The length of the CDR3 is 14 residues. Germline V gene lookup returns CDR1 SGHRS and CDR2 YFSETQ. The CDR3 protein is CASSLAQLRDTQYF. The CDR3 region has the DNA TGCGCCAGCAGCTTGGCTCAGCTTAGAGATACGCAGTATTTT.

Ten or more counts support this clonotype. The V and J genes are TRBV15 and TRBJ2-7; no reliable D call. V was trimmed by 0 bases and J by 5 bases, leaving 8 bases between them. This CDR3 is 13 amino acids long. The germline V gene encodes CDR1 LNHNV and CDR2 YYDKDF (reference sequence). CDR3 DNA sequence: TGTGCCACCAGCAGAGAAGCAGGAAACGAGCAGTACTTC. Translation: CATSREAGNEQYF. Full variable domain (outside the CDR3, taken from reference TRBV15 and TRBJ2-7): DAMVIQNPRYQVTQFGKPVTLSCSQTLNHNVMYWYQQKSSQAPKLLFHYYDKDFNNEADTPDNFQSRRPNTSFCFLDIRSPGLGDTAMYLCATSREAGNEQYFGPGTRLTVT.

The chain is built from TRBV12-3 or TRBV12-4 and TRBJ2-3, with D hard to call. Between the trimmed V and J ends, which lost 4 bases and 7 bases, there was a span of 12 bases. The CDR3 runs 13 residues. This CDR3 is CASSSEARNTQYF. CDR3 coding DNA: TGTGCCAGCAGTTCTGAGGCGAGAAATACGCAGTATTTT.

This clonotype was seen ten or more times. This sequence joins TRBV11-2 and TRBJ1-2, with TRBD1 identical over 9 bases. The CDR3 runs to 13 residues. With 5 bases clipped from V and 8 bases from J, the junction kept 6 bases outside the gene matches. Germline V gene sequence: CDR1 SGHAT, CDR2 FQNNGV. This CDR3 reads CASSLGTGKGYTF. The CDR3 DNA sequence: TGTGCCAGCAGCCTCGGGACAGGGAAGGGCTACACCTTC.

The chain couples TRBV6-1 to TRBJ2-7, with a possible D match to TRBD1 (5 bases). Germline CDR1 MNHNS, CDR2 SASEGT. V was shortened by 1 base and J by 2 bases, with 12 bases between the two germline ends. The CDR3 is 15 residues long. The CDR3 DNA reads as TGTGCCAGCAGTGAAGTACCAGGGAAGCCCTACGAGCAGTACTTC. Its protein is CASSEVPGKPYEQYF.

This clonotype showed up many times. The chain recombines TRBV28 with TRBJ1-2, with 7 bases fitting TRBD1. With 5 bases clipped from V and 4 bases from J, the junction kept 10 bases outside the gene matches. CDR3 size: 15 residues. The germline CDR1 and CDR2 sequences are MDHEN and SYDVKM. CDR3: CASSPAGDRGYGYTF. The DNA of the CDR3 is TGTGCCAGCAGTCCGGCCGGGGACAGAGGCTATGGCTACACCTTC.

This clonotype was recorded a few times. The chain is built from TRBV20-1 and TRBJ2-1; TRBD1 matches 10 bases. The V segment lost 2 bases and the J segment 9 bases; nucleotides outside the gene matches: 10. This CDR3 has 15 amino acids. Germline V gene sequence: CDR1 DFQATT, CDR2 SNEGSKA (reference sequence). The CDR3 region is CSARFAGTGVGEQFF. In nucleotides, the CDR3 is TGCAGTGCTAGATTCGCCGGGACAGGGGTGGGTGAGCAGTTCTTC.

This clonotype was seen ten or more times. The chain couples TRBV29-1 to TRBJ1-1, with D maybe TRBD1 (6 bases). V was shortened by 3 bases and J by 5 bases, with 13 bases between the two germline ends. This CDR3 contains 13 residues. CDR1 and CDR2 from the germline V gene are SQVTM and ANQGSEA. Here the CDR3 reads CSVESGAGTEAFF. Written as DNA, the CDR3 is TGCAGCGTTGAGTCGGGGGCGGGTACTGAAGCTTTCTTT.

The rearrangement joins TRBV2 to TRBJ1-4, with D maybe TRBD1 (5 bases). Germline assignment: CDR1 SNHLY and CDR2 FYNNEI. The CDR3 totals 14 residues. Between the trimmed V and J ends, which lost 2 bases and 8 bases, there was a span of 12 bases. The CDR3 bases are TGTGCCAGCAGTGAACATGGGGCGTCAGAAAAACTGTTTTTT. Translation gives CASSEHGASEKLFF.

This clonotype was seen many times. The chain employs TRBV2 and TRBJ2-1; tentatively, D is TRBD2 (7 bases). V dropped 3 bases and J dropped 0 bases, with 15 bases sitting between them. Germline values: CDR1 SNHLY, CDR2 FYNNEI. CDR3 length: 17 residues. The CDR3 nucleotides are TGTGCCAGCAGTGAGCAGGGGACTACCCGCTCCTACAATGAGCAGTTCTTC. Its protein is CASSEQGTTRSYNEQFF. Supplemented by reference TRBV2 and TRBJ2-1, the full variable domain reads EPEVTQTPSHQVTQMGQEVILRCVPISNHLYFYWYRQILGQKVEFLVSFYNNEISEKSEIFDDQFSVERPDGSNFTLKIRSTKLEDSAMYFCASSEQGTTRSYNEQFFGPGTRLTVL.

The chain carries TRBV2 and TRBJ2-2; maybe TRBD1 (6 bases). The V end was cut by 4 bases, the J end by 3 bases, with 15 bases between. The CDR3 consists of 16 residues. Germline-derived CDR1 and CDR2 are SNHLY and FYNNEI. The CDR3 DNA reads TGTGCCAGCAGTGGCCCAGACAGGTGGTACACCGGGGAGCTGTTTTTT. Its translation: CASSGPDRWYTGELFF.

This chain links TRBV28 with TRBJ2-4; TRBD2 matches 7 bases. The CDR3 runs 16 residues. The germline V gene encodes CDR1 MDHEN and CDR2 SYDVKM. The V gene end was trimmed by 2 bases and the J gene end by 0 bases; junction bases not matched to a gene: 4. CDR3 coding DNA: TGTGCCAGCAGTTTAGCCGGGGAGGGAGCCAAAAACATTCAGTACTTC. Amino acids: CASSLAGEGAKNIQYF.

This clonotype has ten or more counts. V is TRBV20-1 and J is TRBJ2-7, with 12 bases lining up with TRBD1. V was pared by 6 bases and J by 7 bases, with 7 bases of the junction left unmatched. Per germline, CDR1 DFQATT and CDR2 SNEGSKA (reference sequence). The CDR3 has 13 residues. For the CDR3, the DNA is TGCAGTGCCCCGGGACAGGGGGCAAGGGAGCAGTACTTC. Its protein is CSAPGQGAREQYF.

This clonotype was seen ten or more times. This chain uses TRBV28 with TRBJ2-2; 8 nucleotides match TRBD1. The germline V gene encodes CDR1 MDHEN and CDR2 SYDVKM. The CDR3 length is 15 residues. After removal of 8 bases from V and 2 bases from J, the junction contained 7 bases not matched to a gene. DNA of the CDR3: TGTGCCAGCTCCCTGACAGGGGAAAACACCGGGGAGCTGTTTTTT. This sequence encodes CASSLTGENTGELFF.

This clonotype showed up many times. The chain recombines TRBV7-6 with TRBJ2-3, with D perhaps TRBD1 (7 bases). This CDR3 spans 16 amino acids. Per the germline V gene, CDR1 is SGHVS and CDR2 is FNYEAQ. The V and J ends lost 1 base and 2 bases respectively, with 13 bases between them. The CDR3 nucleotides read TGTGCCAGCAGCTTAGGGGCAGGGGGGCCCACAGATACGCAGTATTTT. Its translation is CASSLGAGGPTDTQYF.

There are many counts of this clonotype. The V call is TRBV15, the J call TRBJ2-3; D may correspond to TRBD1 or TRBD2 (6 bases each). Germline CDR1 LNHNV, CDR2 YYDKDF (reference sequence). The ends were cut back, 5 bases at V and 2 bases at J, with 17 bases in the middle. The CDR3 has 16 residues. The CDR3 here is CATSLGGSSLTDTQYF. DNA for the CDR3: TGTGCCACCAGCCTAGGGGGGAGCTCCCTCACAGATACGCAGTATTTT.

In its sample, this clonotype was seen many times. The gene calls are TRBV20-1 and TRBJ2-5, with 11 nucleotides matching TRBD2. CDR3 size: 17 residues. V was pared by 5 bases and J by 3 bases, with 14 bases of the junction left unmatched. The germline V gene has CDR1 DFQATT and CDR2 SNEGSKA (reference sequence). In DNA, the CDR3 is TGCAGTGCTCCCGTCCTAGCGGGAGGCGGGGGTGAAGAGACCCAGTACTTC. It is translated as CSAPVLAGGGGEETQYF.

The CDR3 coding sequence is TGTGCCAGCAGACCTCATGAGGGTCCTGGTTCACCCCTCCACTTT. Residues: CASRPHEGPGSPLHF. V is TRBV6-1 and J is TRBJ1-6; D uncertain. The length of the CDR3 is 15 residues. Trimming removed 6 bases from V and 9 bases from J, with 18 bases in between. Per the germline V gene, CDR1 is MNHNS and CDR2 is SASEGT.

This clonotype appeared a few times. The chain links TRBV6-2 or TRBV6-3 to TRBJ1-5; D not resolved. This CDR3 spans 13 amino acids. Per the germline V gene, CDR1 is MNHEY and CDR2 is SVGEGT. Trimming shortened V by 5 bases and J by 5 bases, and 10 bases separated the two germline ends. The CDR3 reads CASSEANYQPQHF. The CDR3 coding sequence is TGTGCCAGCAGTGAAGCGAACTATCAGCCCCAGCATTTT.

This clonotype appeared many times. This chain links TRBV11-2 with TRBJ2-1; 7 positions agree with TRBD2. The CDR3 contains 19 residues. V lost 5 bases, J lost 4 bases, and 20 bases stayed unmatched. Per germline, CDR1 SGHAT and CDR2 FQNNGV. CDR3 region: CASSPLMPRPSGHYNEQFF. The CDR3 DNA is TGTGCCAGCAGCCCCCTTATGCCCCGTCCTAGCGGACATTACAATGAGCAGTTCTTC.

This clonotype appeared many times. The chain joins TRBV7-8 to TRBJ2-2; tentatively, D is TRBD2 (5 bases). V was clipped by 8 bases and J by 1 base, with 11 bases between them. The CDR3 is 14 residues long. From germline, CDR1 is SGHVS and CDR2 FQNEAQ. CDR3 loop: CASSYGRNTGELFF. The CDR3 DNA is TGTGCCAGCTCATATGGGAGGAACACCGGGGAGCTGTTTTTT.